This T cell receptor beta chain is from a study of blood T cell repertoires in COVID-19 (dated by TCRdb to about 2020). Some background on the complete study: Samples from collaborators originated in the United States, Italy and Spain and spanned both the acute and convalescent phases of COVID-19. Samples came from the ongoing ImmuneRACE study (first 160 participants) plus 1,254 subjects from 6 global collaborators. The prospective study material was composed of cDNA or gDNA derived from T cells, B-cell-depleted T cells, or PBMCs. The repertoires were released in a freely available public database intended as a resource for research on the immune response to SARS-CoV-2. Where available, HLA class I and class II types were taken from metadata supplied by the sample provider and were not determined by assay-based typing. Subjects who had been exposed to COVID-19, were actively infected with it, or had recovered from it provided the deeply sampled blood TCRbeta repertoires that made up the dataset. Sample metadata almost always included a de-identified subject ID, COVID-19 status, age in years and sex. Summary of the overall study and its limitations: Clinical and demographic metadata were provided uncurated, with the amount varying by source and participant.

The immunoSEQ Assay, a bias-controlled multiplex PCR, was used to amplify TCRbeta CDR3 regions from genomic DNA. As for the original processing: The number of nucleated cells in each sample was estimated from the amplification of reference gene primers within the assay. To quantify the absolute abundance of each unique TCRbeta CDR3 rearrangement, sequence reads were collapsed and filtered. For each sample, productive Simpson clonality was calculated by taking the square root of Simpson's diversity index across productive rearrangements. What TCRdb holds here is the immuneACCESS table cut down to in-frame rearrangements. Part of the clones is not present; checked against another copy, under half of the missing clones reflect an unresolved V gene, and the others are unexplained. The V and J calls and clone size were taken over from that table, and D and trimming were inferred from the DNA. Across this sample there are 150,000 or so clones, with approximately 82% seen only once. Less than 4.5% of the sample goes to the ten largest clones.

About this clone: The clone's antigen remains unknown. No base-level quality is on record; no much larger clone is a single base apart.

The germline V gene gives CDR1 as SGHAT and CDR2 as FQNNGV. The CDR3 goes from the cysteine to the phenylalanine over 14 residues. The kept DNA is CDR3 alone, 42 bases in frame from the first base. The junction shows trimming of 6 bases on V and 5 bases on J, and the gene matches do not reach 9 bases of it. Participants in the prospective study were aged roughly 18 to 100 years, lived in about two dozen United States geographic areas, and enrolled through a virtual design. Cohort assignment in the prospective study relied on participant-reported clinical history from a screening survey and a study questionnaire. In the prospective study, mobile phlebotomists collected whole blood, serum and a nasopharyngeal or oropharyngeal swab from each participant. Participants in the prospective study had the option to provide additional blood draws and questionnaires over a roughly 2-month period. Before DNA extraction, blood samples from the prospective study were shipped at room temperature or frozen.

Input material: PBMCs or T cells enriched from blood (not recorded which). The receptor was isolated from a woman in her fifties or sixties in a cohort exposed to, infected with or recovered from COVID-19 (not recorded which). Recombination joined TRBV11-2 with TRBJ2-7; TRBD1 agrees with 8 junctional bases. The DNA reads TGTGCCAGCAGGAAAGTGGGACAGGTTAACGAGCAGTACTTC. This sequence encodes CASRKVGQVNEQYF.